Listed below are T cell receptor beta chains from one sample, sequenced in a study of cytomegalovirus exposure and HLA in healthy donors. The table came from immunoSEQ multiplex PCR; TCRdb's copy has only in-frame clones and leaves some out. The table shows some 160,000 clones, with roughly 70% occurring only once. Sequenced material: PBMCs. Receptors originate from a woman between 18 and 29 years old in good health and CMV-seropositive. CDR3s include the opening cysteine and the closing phenylalanine or tryptophan. D genes are given only for firm matches. Not every row has a clone size; where given, it reads once, few, many or a size class.

>TRBD1|TRBJ1-3|-|TRBV9
TGTGCCAGCAGCGCCCGACAGGGGTCAAACACCATATATTTT
CASSARQGSNTIYF
>-|TRBJ2-5|-|TRBV25-1
TGTGCCAGCAGCCTCGGGGGTGAGGGGAAGACCCAGTACTTC
CASSLGGEGKTQYF
>-|TRBJ1-2|-|TRBV7-2
TGTGCCAGCAGCTTCGCAGGGCTCTATGGCTACACCTTC
CASSFAGLYGYTF
>-|TRBJ1-1|once|TRBV9
TGTGCCAGCAGCCCCCAGCGGACCATGAACACTGAAGCTTTCTTT
CASSPQRTMNTEAFF
>TRBD1|TRBJ2-5|-|TRBV4-3
TGCGCCAGCAGCCAAGATCGGACAGGGTTTGAAGAGACCCAGTACTTC
CASSQDRTGFEETQYF
>-|TRBJ1-2|-|TRBV6-5
TGTGCCAGCAGCCCCTACAGGGAGATCAACTATGGCTACACCTTC
CASSPYREINYGYTF
>-|TRBJ2-7|once|TRBV15
TGTGCCACCAGCAGAGGACAACGCTACGAGCAGTACTTC
CATSRGQRYEQYF
>TRBD2|TRBJ2-1|-|TRBV27
TGTGCCAGCAGTTTTGGAACTAGCGGGCACAATGAGCAGTTCTTC
CASSFGTSGHNEQFF
>TRBD2|TRBJ2-2|-|TRBV4-3
TGCGCCAGCAGCCACGCGGGACTAGCGGAATGGAACACCGGGGAGCTGTTTTTT
CASSHAGLAEWNTGELFF
>-|TRBJ1-2|once|TRBV19
TGTGCCAGTAGTATGTACGGTTTCTGGCAGACAGCTAACTATGGCTACACCTTC
CASSMYGFWQTANYGYTF
>-|TRBJ1-4|once|TRBV30
TGTGCCTGGAGTGTAACCAGGCCAACCGTACTGTTTTTT
CAWSVTRPTVLFF
>-|TRBJ1-4|-|TRBV11-2
TGTGCCAGCAGCGTAAGAAACCGGGAGAGACATAATGAAAAACTGTTTTTT
CASSVRNRERHNEKLFF
>TRBD2|TRBJ2-2|-|TRBV9
TGTGCCAGCAGCGTAGTGAGCGGGGGGCACGGGGAGCTGTTTTTT
CASSVVSGGHGELFF
>-|TRBJ1-1|-|TRBV2
TGTGCCAGCAGCCAGGGTATGGGCACTGAAGCTTTCTTT
CASSQGMGTEAFF
>TRBD2|TRBJ2-7|once|TRBV28
TGTGCCAGCAGCTCGGCCACTAGCGGCGACTCCTACGAGCAGTACTTC
CASSSATSGDSYEQYF
>-|TRBJ1-4|-|TRBV5-1
TGCGCCAGCAGCGGGAGGGCCGACAGTGGTGAAAAACTGTTTTTT
CASSGRADSGEKLFF
>TRBD1|TRBJ1-2|-|TRBV30
TGTGCCTGGAGTAAGAGCCGGACAGGAAACTATGGCTACACCTTC
CAWSKSRTGNYGYTF
>-|TRBJ2-4|-|TRBV5-4
TGTGCCAGCAGCTTCGGGGGCATTCAGTACTTC
CASSFGGIQYF
>-|TRBJ1-3|-|TRBV30
TGTGCCTGGAGTTACGGAAGGTCCAGCGCTGGAAACACCATATATTTT
CAWSYGRSSAGNTIYF
>TRBD2|TRBJ2-1|-|TRBV11-3
TGTGCCAGCAGCTTAGGGTCCGGGACTAGTCAGTTCTTC
CASSLGSGTSQFF
>-|TRBJ1-3|-|TRBV5-5
TGTGCCAGCAACCCCGCGGGGAGCTCTGGAAACACCATATATTTT
CASNPAGSSGNTIYF
>-|TRBJ1-1|-|TRBV6-1
TGTGCCAGCAGTGATATCCGCCGCACAGAGTTGAACACTGAAGCTTTCTTT
CASSDIRRTELNTEAFF
>-|TRBJ2-3|-|TRBV10-3
TGTGCCATCAGTGCGGCGGGAAGCACAGATACGCAGTATTTT
CAISAAGSTDTQYF
>TRBD1|TRBJ2-3|-|TRBV4-1
TGCGCCAGCAGCCAAGAATGGGCGGGACAGGGGATTGGGGATACGCAGTATTTT
CASSQEWAGQGIGDTQYF
>TRBD2|TRBJ2-2|-|TRBV9
TGTGCCAGCAGTAACCCTCTTAGCGGGGGGGCCCCCGGGGAGCTGTTTTTT
CASSNPLSGGAPGELFF
>-|TRBJ2-3|-|TRBV19
TGTGCCAGTAGTATCGAGGTTGTCGAAGCAGATACGCAGTATTTT
CASSIEVVEADTQYF
>TRBD2|TRBJ2-3|-|TRBV7-3
TGTGCCAGCAGCTCCGGACTAGCGGGGCTGACAGATACGCAGTATTTT
CASSSGLAGLTDTQYF
>-|TRBJ1-2|few|TRBV9
TGTGCCAGCAGCGTAGAATTAGGGGATGGCTACACCTTC
CASSVELGDGYTF
>-|TRBJ2-1|-|TRBV29-1
TGCAGCGTTGTCCAGGGTAGGGATGAGCAGTTCTTC
CSVVQGRDEQFF
>TRBD1|TRBJ1-2|-|TRBV7-9
TGTGCCAGCAGCTTAAGCAGGGGGCTGGGGGGCTACACCTTC
CASSLSRGLGGYTF
>TRBD2|TRBJ2-3|-|TRBV7-3
TGTGCCAGCAGCCTTACTAGCGGGGGGGGTGATACGCAGTATTTT
CASSLTSGGGDTQYF
>TRBD1|TRBJ2-2|once|TRBV27
TGTGCCAGCAGTTTAAGTCGGACAGGGGGGACCGGGGAGCTGTTTTTT
CASSLSRTGGTGELFF
>-|TRBJ2-5|-|TRBV6-5
TGTGCCAGCAGGCCTGACAGCTGGACGGAGACCCAGTACTTC
CASRPDSWTETQYF